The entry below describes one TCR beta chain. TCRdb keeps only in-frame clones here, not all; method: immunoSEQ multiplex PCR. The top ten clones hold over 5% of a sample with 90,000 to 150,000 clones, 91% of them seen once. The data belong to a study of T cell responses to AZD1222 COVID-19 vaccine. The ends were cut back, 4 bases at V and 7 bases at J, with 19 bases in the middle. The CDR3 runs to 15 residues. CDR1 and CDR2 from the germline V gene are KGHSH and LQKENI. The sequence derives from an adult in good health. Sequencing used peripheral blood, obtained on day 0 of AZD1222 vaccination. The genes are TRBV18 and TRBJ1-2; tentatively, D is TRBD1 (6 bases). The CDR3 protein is CASSLRDMGGPGYTF. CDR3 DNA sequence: TGTGCCAGCTCACTCCGGGACATGGGGGGTCCTGGCTACACCTTC. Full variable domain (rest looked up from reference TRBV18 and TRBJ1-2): NAGVMQNPRHLVRRRGQEARLRCSPMKGHSHVYWYRQLPEEGLKFMVYLQKENIIDESGMPKERFSAEFPKEGPSILRIQQVVRGDSAAYFCASSLRDMGGPGYTFGSGTRLTVV.